The clone carrying this T cell receptor beta chain has a single count. Profiling relied on immunoSEQ multiplex PCR, and the TCRdb table lists in-frame clones only, not all of them. The sample lists fewer than 150,000 clones, about 96% seen once, with about 0.45% in the top ten. This sample was taken from a study of T cell changes during pregnancy in multiple sclerosis. Germline V gene sequence: CDR1 SNHLY, CDR2 FYNNEI. With V trimmed by 5 bases and J by 4 bases, 8 bases remained unmatched. The CDR3 is made up of 15 amino acids. The rearrangement links TRBV2 to TRBJ2-3; TRBD1 agrees at 8 bases. This sample comprised peripheral blood, obtained after pregnancy. This sequence was found in a female donor with multiple sclerosis, enrolled in a pregnancy study. The CDR3 loop is CASSTFMTGADTQYF. The CDR3 DNA reads as TGTGCCAGCAGTACATTCATGACAGGGGCAGATACGCAGTATTTT. Combining the CDR3 with reference TRBV2 and TRBJ2-3 gives the whole variable domain EPEVTQTPSHQVTQMGQEVILRCVPISNHLYFYWYRQILGQKVEFLVSFYNNEISEKSEIFDDQFSVERPDGSNFTLKIRSTKLEDSAMYFCASSTFMTGADTQYFGPGTRLTVL.